One T cell receptor (beta chain) is described in this entry. The data stem from a study of T cells in Graves' hyperthyroidism and ophthalmopathy. Researchers amplified the TCR beta CDR3 regions from RNA transcripts. A set of HTBI primers served as the primers for a first-round RT-PCR of the TCR CDR3. TCRdb used MiXCR to reprocess the multiplex PCR reads, holding one entry per CDR3 protein. Found here are about half a million distinct CDR3 sequences, 20% of them singletons; the top ten hold roughly 50%. This receptor was identified in a man aged 40-55 years with Graves' ophthalmopathy. The sample consisted of blood.

CDR3 sequence: CASTELGRPNYGYTF. CDR3 in DNA: TGTGCCAGCACGGAGTTAGGCAGACCAAACTATGGCTACACCTTC. This rearrangement joins TRBV2 to TRBJ1-2; D remains ambiguous. Per germline, CDR1 SNHLY and CDR2 FYNNEI. The V gene lost 7 bases and the J gene lost 2 bases, with 17 bases spanning the gap. The CDR3 runs to 15 residues.